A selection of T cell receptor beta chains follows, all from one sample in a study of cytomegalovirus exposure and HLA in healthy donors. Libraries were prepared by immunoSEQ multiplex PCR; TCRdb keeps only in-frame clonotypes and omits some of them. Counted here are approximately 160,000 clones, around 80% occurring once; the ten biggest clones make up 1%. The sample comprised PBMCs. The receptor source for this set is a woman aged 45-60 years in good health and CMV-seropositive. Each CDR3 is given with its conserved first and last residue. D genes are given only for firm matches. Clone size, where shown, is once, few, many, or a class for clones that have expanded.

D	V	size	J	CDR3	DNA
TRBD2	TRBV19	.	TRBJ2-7	CASSIVGLAGGRSYEQYF	TGTGCCAGTAGTATAGTCGGACTAGCGGGAGGGAGATCCTACGAGCAGTACTTC
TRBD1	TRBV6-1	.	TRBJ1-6	CASSPPGTGDSPLHF	TGTGCCAGCAGTCCTCCCGGGACAGGGGATTCACCCCTCCACTTT
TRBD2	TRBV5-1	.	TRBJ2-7	CASSLPTGLARPYEQYF	TGCGCCAGCAGCTTGCCAACGGGACTAGCGAGACCCTACGAGCAGTACTTC
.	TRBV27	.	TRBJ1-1	CASSRWQANTEAFF	TGTGCCAGCAGCCGCTGGCAGGCGAACACTGAAGCTTTCTTT
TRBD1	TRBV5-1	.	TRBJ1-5	CASSEGTGPQPQHF	TGCGCCAGCAGCGAGGGGACAGGGCCTCAGCCCCAGCATTTT
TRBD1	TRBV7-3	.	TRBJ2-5	CASSLRRQGSGETQYF	TGTGCCAGCAGCTTAAGGAGACAGGGGAGTGGAGAGACCCAGTACTTC
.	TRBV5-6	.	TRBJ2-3	CASSLVPGTDTQYF	TGTGCCAGCAGCTTGGTTCCGGGGACAGATACGCAGTATTTT
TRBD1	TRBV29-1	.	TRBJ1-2	CSVIASDRRGYTF	TGCAGCGTAATCGCCTCGGACAGGCGCGGCTACACCTTC
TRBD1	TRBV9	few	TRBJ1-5	CASQQGVNQPQHF	TGTGCCAGCCAACAGGGGGTAAATCAGCCCCAGCATTTT
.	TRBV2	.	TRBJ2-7	CASSDRRTYEQYF	TGTGCCAGCAGTGATCGGAGAACCTACGAGCAGTACTTC
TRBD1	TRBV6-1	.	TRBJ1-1	CASSESWDRGVHTEAFF	TGTGCCAGCAGTGAAAGTTGGGACAGGGGTGTGCACACTGAAGCTTTCTTT
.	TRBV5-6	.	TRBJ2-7	CASARVAVEEQYF	TGTGCCAGCGCCCGGGTGGCAGTCGAGGAGCAGTACTTC
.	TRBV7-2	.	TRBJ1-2	CASSLVGREYTWGGYTF	TGTGCCAGCAGCTTAGTCGGCAGGGAATATACTTGGGGCGGCTACACCTTC
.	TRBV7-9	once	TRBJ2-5	CSSSSYTSWLGYQETQYF	TGTTCCAGCAGCTCCTATACTAGTTGGCTGGGGTACCAAGAGACCCAGTACTTC
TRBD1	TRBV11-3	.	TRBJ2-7	CASSLVGPGQGYDEQYF	TGTGCCAGCAGCTTAGTAGGCCCGGGACAGGGGTATGACGAGCAGTACTTC
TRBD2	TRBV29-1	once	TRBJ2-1	CSVFQDRSPSGRNEQFF	TGCAGCGTTTTCCAGGACAGGTCACCTAGCGGGAGAAACGAGCAGTTCTTC
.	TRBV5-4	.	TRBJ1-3	CASSGGGRISGNTIYF	TGTGCCAGCAGCGGGGGGGGAAGAATATCTGGAAACACCATATATTTT
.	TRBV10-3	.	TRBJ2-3	CAISLGRGPDTQYF	TGTGCCATCAGTTTGGGAAGGGGCCCAGATACGCAGTATTTT
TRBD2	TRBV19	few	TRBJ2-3	CASSRAGGPNTQYF	TGTGCCAGTAGTAGGGCGGGGGGCCCGAATACGCAGTATTTT
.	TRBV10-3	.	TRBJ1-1	CAILGANTEAFF	TGTGCCATCTTGGGCGCAAACACTGAAGCTTTCTTT
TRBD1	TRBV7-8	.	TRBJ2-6	CASSLRDRGVSGANVLTF	TGTGCCAGCAGCTTACGGGACAGGGGTGTCTCTGGGGCCAACGTCCTGACTTTC
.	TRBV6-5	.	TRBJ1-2	CASRSDGGYGYTF	TGTGCCAGCAGATCGGACGGAGGCTATGGCTACACCTTC
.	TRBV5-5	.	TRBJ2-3	CASSLVTTKESDTQYF	TGTGCCAGCAGCTTGGTCACTACAAAGGAGTCAGATACGCAGTATTTT
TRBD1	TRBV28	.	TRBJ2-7	CASSWDRGFHEQYF	TGTGCCAGCAGTTGGGACAGGGGGTTTCACGAGCAGTACTTC
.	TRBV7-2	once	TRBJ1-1	CASSPGRTRGSEAFF	TGTGCCAGCAGCCCGGGGCGGACTAGGGGGTCTGAAGCTTTCTTT
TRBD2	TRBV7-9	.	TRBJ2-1	CASSLESGREGRGEQFF	TGTGCCAGCAGCTTAGAATCGGGCCGGGAGGGCCGTGGTGAGCAGTTCTTC
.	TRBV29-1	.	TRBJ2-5	CSVHRGDETQYF	TGCAGCGTTCACCGGGGTGATGAGACCCAGTACTTC
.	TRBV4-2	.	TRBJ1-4	CASSQDLGRGREKLFF	TGTGCCAGCAGCCAAGATCTGGGCAGGGGAAGGGAAAAACTGTTTTTT
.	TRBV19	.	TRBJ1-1	CASSIEGLVRGRGTEAFF	TGTGCCAGTAGTATAGAGGGGCTGGTGAGGGGGAGGGGCACTGAAGCTTTCTTT
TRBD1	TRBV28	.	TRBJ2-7	CASRTGQGWSYEQYF	TGTGCCAGCAGAACCGGACAGGGGTGGTCCTACGAGCAGTACTTC
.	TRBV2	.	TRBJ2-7	CASSDGRRVMTYEQYF	TGTGCCAGCAGTGACGGCCGCAGGGTGATGACCTACGAGCAGTACTTC
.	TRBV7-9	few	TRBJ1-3	CASSAQAGLSGNTIYF	TGTGCCAGCAGCGCCCAGGCCGGCCTCTCTGGAAACACCATATATTTT
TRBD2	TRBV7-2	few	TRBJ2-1	CASSRAGGSYNEQFF	TGTGCCAGCAGCCGAGCGGGAGGATCTTACAATGAGCAGTTCTTC
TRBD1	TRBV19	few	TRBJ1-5	CASTPGTGGTQPQHF	TGTGCCAGTACTCCCGGGACAGGGGGCACTCAGCCCCAGCATTTT
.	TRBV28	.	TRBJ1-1	CASIQYMNTEAFF	TGTGCCAGCATACAGTATATGAACACTGAAGCTTTCTTT
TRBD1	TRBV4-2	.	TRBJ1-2	CASSQGQGVNYGYTF	TGTGCCAGCAGCCAAGGACAGGGGGTAAACTATGGCTACACCTTC
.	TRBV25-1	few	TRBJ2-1	CASSEEGRRDNEQFF	TGTGCCAGCAGTGAAGAGGGTAGAAGGGACAATGAGCAGTTCTTC
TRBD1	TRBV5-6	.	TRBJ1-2	CASSVGTVSYYGYTF	TGTGCCAGCAGCGTTGGGACAGTTAGTTACTATGGCTACACCTTC
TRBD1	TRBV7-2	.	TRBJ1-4	CASSRQGTNEKLFF	TGTGCCAGCAGCAGACAGGGGACTAATGAAAAACTGTTTTTT
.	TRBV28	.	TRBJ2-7	CASSSGPREQYF	TGTGCCAGCAGCTCTGGGCCTCGCGAGCAGTACTTC
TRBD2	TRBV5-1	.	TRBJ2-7	CASSFGLAGVTEQYF	TGCGCCAGCAGCTTCGGACTAGCGGGAGTCACCGAGCAGTACTTC
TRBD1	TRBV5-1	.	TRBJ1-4	CASSLVAGGEVEKLFF	TGCGCCAGCAGCTTGGTGGCAGGGGGCGAGGTTGAAAAACTGTTTTTT
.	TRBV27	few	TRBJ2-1	CASSFYSLQFF	TGTGCCAGCAGTTTCTATTCATTGCAGTTCTTC
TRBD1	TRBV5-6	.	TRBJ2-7	CASSLAFIGQGIYEQYF	TGTGCCAGCAGCTTGGCTTTTATAGGACAGGGGATCTACGAGCAGTACTTC
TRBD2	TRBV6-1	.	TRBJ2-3	CASRGGADTQYF	TGTGCCTCCCGGGGGGGAGCAGATACGCAGTATTTT
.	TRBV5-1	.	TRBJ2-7	CASSLIQSKYEQYF	TGCGCCAGCAGCTTGATACAGTCCAAGTACGAGCAGTACTTC
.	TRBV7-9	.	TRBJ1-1	CASSPDSNTEAFF	TGTGCCAGCAGTCCGGACTCCAACACTGAAGCTTTCTTT
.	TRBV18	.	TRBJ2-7	CASSPTPSFGVLNEQYF	TGTGCCAGCTCACCCACTCCGTCTTTCGGGGTTCTGAACGAGCAGTACTTC
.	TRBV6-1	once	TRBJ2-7	CASSEAGRDYEQYF	TGTGCCAGCAGTGAAGCGGGCAGGGATTACGAGCAGTACTTC
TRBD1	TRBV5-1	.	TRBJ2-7	CASSASGTAFYEQYF	TGCGCCAGCAGCGCTTCCGGGACAGCCTTCTACGAGCAGTACTTC
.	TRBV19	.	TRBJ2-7	CASIGRTTREQYF	TGTGCCAGTATAGGGAGGACAACTAGGGAGCAGTACTTC